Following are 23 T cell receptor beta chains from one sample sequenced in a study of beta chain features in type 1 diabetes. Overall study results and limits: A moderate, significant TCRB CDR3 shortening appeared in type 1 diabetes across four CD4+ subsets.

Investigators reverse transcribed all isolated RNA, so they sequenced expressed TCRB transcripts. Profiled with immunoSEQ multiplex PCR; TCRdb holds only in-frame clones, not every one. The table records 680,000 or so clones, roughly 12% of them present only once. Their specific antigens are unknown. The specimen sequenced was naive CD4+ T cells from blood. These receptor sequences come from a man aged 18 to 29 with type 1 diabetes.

The chain's CDR3 is CASLSGTGDGYTF. DNA of the CDR3: TGTGCCAGCTTGAGCGGGACGGGGGATGGCTACACCTTC. V usage is TRBV18 and J usage is TRBJ1-2; D is perhaps TRBD1 (5 bases). Germline CDR1 reads KGHSH; CDR2 reads LQKENI. The V end lost 7 bases, the J end lost 6 bases, and 15 bases lay between the germline ends. The CDR3 runs to 13 residues.

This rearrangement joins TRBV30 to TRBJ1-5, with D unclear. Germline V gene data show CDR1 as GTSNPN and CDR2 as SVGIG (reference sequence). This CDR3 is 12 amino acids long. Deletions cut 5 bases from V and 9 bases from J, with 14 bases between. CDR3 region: CAWGRSDGPQHF. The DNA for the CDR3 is TGTGCCTGGGGTAGAAGTGACGGGCCCCAGCATTTT.

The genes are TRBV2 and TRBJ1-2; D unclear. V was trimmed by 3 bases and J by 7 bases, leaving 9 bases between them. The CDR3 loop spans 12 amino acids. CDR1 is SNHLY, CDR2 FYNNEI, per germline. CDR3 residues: CASSEEEGGYTF. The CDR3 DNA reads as TGTGCCAGCAGTGAGGAGGAGGGTGGCTACACCTTC.

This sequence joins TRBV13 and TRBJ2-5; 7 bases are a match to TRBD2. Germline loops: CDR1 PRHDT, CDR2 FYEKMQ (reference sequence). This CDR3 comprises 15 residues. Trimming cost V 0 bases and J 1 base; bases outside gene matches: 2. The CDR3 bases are TGTGCCAGCAGCTTAGGCCCGGGGGGCCAAGAGACCCAGTACTTC. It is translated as CASSLGPGGQETQYF.

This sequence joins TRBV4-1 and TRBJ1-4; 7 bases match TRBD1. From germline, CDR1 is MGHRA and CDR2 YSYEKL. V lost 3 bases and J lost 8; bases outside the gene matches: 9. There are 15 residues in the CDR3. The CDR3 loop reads CASSQGGQNTEKLFF. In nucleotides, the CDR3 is TGCGCCAGCAGCCAGGGGGGACAGAATACAGAAAAACTGTTTTTT.

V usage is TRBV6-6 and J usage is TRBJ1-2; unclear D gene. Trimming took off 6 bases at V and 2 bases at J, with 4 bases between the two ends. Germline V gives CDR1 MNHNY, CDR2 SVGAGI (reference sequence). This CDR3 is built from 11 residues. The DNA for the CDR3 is TGTGCCAGCAGATCAAACTATGGCTACACCTTC. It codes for CASRSNYGYTF.

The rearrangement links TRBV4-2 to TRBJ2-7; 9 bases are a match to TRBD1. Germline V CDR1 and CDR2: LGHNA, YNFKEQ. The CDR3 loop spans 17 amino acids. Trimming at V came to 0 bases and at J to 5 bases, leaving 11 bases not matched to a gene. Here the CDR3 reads CASSQDLAGTGYNEQYF. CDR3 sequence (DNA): TGTGCCAGCAGCCAAGATCTCGCCGGGACAGGGTATAACGAGCAGTACTTC.

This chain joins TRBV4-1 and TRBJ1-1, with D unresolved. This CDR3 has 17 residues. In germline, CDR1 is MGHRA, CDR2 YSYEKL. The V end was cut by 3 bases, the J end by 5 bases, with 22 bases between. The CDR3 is CASSQPFGHSFVTEAFF. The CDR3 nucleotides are TGCGCCAGCAGCCAGCCTTTTGGGCACTCCTTTGTGACTGAAGCTTTCTTT.

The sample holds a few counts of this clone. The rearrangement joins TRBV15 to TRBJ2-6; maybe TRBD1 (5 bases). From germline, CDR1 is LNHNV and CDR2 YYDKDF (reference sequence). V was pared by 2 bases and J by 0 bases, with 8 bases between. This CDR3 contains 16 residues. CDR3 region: CATSRQGPSGANVLTF. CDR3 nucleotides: TGTGCCACCAGCAGACAGGGTCCCTCTGGGGCCAACGTCCTGACTTTC.

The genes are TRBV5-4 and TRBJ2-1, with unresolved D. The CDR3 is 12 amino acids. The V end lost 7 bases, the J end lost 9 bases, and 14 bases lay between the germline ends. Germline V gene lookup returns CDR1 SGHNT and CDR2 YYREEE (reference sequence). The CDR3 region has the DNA TGTGCCAGCGCGGCTAGTGCCGGTGAGCAGTTCTTC. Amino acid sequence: CASAASAGEQFF.

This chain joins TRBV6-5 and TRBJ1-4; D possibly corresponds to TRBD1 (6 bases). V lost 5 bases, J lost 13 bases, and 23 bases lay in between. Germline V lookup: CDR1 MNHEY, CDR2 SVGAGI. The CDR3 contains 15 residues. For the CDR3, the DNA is TGTGCCAGCAGTCCCCGGGCGGGGGGCCTGATGACACTGTTTTTT. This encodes CASSPRAGGLMTLFF.

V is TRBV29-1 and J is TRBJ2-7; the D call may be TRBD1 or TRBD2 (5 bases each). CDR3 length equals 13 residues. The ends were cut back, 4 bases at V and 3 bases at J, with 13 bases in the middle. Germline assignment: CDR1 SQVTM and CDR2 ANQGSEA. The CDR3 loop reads CSVGGGLVYEQYF. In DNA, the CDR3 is TGCAGCGTTGGTGGGGGATTAGTCTACGAGCAGTACTTC.

The CDR3 here is CSLRQGDGYTF. DNA for the CDR3: TGCAGCCTACGACAGGGGGATGGCTACACCTTC. V is TRBV29-1 and J is TRBJ1-2, with 9 bases lining up with TRBD1. The V and J ends lost 8 bases and 6 bases, in that order; junction bases with no gene match: 4. The CDR3 has 11 amino acids. The germline V gene encodes CDR1 SQVTM and CDR2 ANQGSEA.

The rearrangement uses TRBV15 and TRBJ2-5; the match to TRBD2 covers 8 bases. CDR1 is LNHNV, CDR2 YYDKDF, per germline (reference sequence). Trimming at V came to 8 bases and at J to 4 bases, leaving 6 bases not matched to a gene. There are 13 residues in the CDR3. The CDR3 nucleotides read TGTGCCACCCAGCGGGGGCTCGGAGAGACCCAGTACTTC. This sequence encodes CATQRGLGETQYF.

This CDR3 reads CASTQGAGQPQHF. The CDR3, as DNA: TGTGCCAGCACGCAGGGGGCTGGTCAGCCCCAGCATTTT. This chain connects TRBV2 to TRBJ1-5; 8 bases map to TRBD1. Germline-derived CDR1 and CDR2 are SNHLY and FYNNEI. V shed 7 bases and J 6 bases; nucleotides not matched to a gene: 5. The CDR3 contains 13 residues.

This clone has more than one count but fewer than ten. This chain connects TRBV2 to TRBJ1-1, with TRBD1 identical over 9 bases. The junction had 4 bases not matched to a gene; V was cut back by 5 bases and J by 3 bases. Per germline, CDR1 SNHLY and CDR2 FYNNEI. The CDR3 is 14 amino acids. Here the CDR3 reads CASSPQGADTEAFF. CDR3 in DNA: TGTGCCAGCAGTCCACAGGGGGCGGACACTGAAGCTTTCTTT.

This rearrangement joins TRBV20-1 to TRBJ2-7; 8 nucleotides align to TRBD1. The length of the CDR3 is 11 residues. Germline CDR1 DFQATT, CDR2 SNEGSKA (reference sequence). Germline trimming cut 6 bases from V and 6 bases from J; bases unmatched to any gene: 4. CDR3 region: CSAQGAREQYF. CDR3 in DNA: TGCAGTGCGCAGGGGGCACGCGAGCAGTACTTC.

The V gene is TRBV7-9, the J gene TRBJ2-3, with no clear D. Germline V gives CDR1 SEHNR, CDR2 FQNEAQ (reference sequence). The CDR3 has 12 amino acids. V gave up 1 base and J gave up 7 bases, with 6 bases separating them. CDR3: CASSLEPYTQYF. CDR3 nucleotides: TGTGCCAGCAGCTTAGAACCGTATACGCAGTATTTT.

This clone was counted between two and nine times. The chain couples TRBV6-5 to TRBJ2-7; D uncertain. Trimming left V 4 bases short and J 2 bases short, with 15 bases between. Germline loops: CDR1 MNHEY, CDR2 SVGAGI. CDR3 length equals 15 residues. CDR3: CASSSRIPVTYEQYF. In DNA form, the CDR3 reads TGTGCCAGCAGTTCCAGGATTCCGGTCACCTACGAGCAGTACTTC.

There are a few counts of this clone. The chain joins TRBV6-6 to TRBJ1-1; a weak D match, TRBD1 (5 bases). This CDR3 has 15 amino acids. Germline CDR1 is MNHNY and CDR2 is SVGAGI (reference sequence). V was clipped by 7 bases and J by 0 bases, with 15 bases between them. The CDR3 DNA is TGTGCCAGCACCCCCTTGGGGGAGATGAACACTGAAGCTTTCTTT. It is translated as CASTPLGEMNTEAFF.

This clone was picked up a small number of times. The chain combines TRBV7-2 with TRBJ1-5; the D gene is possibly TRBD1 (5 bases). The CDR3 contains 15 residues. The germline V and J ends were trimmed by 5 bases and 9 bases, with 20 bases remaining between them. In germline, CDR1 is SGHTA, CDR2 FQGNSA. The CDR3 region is CASSPDFTGASPQHF. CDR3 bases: TGTGCCAGCAGCCCAGATTTTACCGGGGCGTCGCCCCAGCATTTT. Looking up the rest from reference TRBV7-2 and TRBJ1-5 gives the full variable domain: GAGVSQSPSNKVTEKGKDVELRCDPISGHTALYWYRQSLGQGLEFLIYFQGNSAPDKSGLPSDRFSAERTGGSVSTLTIQRTQQEDSAVYLCASSPDFTGASPQHFGDGTRLSIL.

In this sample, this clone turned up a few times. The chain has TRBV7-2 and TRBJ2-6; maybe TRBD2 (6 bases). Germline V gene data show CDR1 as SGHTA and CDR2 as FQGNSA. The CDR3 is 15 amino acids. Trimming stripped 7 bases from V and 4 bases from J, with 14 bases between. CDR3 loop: CASKEGMAGANVLTF. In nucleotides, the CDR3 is TGTGCCAGCAAGGAGGGGATGGCCGGGGCCAACGTCCTGACTTTC.

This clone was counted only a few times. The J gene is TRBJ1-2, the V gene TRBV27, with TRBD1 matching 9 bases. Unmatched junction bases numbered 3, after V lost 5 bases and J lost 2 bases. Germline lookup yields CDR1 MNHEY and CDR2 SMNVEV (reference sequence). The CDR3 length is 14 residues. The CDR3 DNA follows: TGTGCCAGCAGTCTGGACAGGGGAAACTATGGCTACACCTTC. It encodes CASSLDRGNYGYTF.